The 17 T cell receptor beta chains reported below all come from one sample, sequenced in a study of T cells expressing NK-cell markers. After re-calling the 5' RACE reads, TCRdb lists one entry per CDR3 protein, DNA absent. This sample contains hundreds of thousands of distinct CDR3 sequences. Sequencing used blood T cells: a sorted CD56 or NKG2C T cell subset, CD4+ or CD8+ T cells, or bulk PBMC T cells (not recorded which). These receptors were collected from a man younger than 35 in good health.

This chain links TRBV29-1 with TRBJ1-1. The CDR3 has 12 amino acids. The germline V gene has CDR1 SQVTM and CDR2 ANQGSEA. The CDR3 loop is CSVWIRNTEAFF.

This CDR3 reads CASSRVTGNSGNTIYF. The V call is TRBV11-2, the J call TRBJ1-3; the D call from TCRdb, TRBD1, cannot be confirmed without DNA. This CDR3 has 16 amino acids. Germline lookup yields CDR1 SGHAT and CDR2 FQNNGV. Complete variable domain (other parts from reference TRBV11-2 and TRBJ1-3): EAGVAQSPRYKIIEKRQSVAFWCNPISGHATLYWYQQILGQGPKLLIQFQNNGVVDDSQLPKDRFSAERLKGVDSTLKIQPAKLEDSAVYLCASSRVTGNSGNTIYFGEGSWLTVV.

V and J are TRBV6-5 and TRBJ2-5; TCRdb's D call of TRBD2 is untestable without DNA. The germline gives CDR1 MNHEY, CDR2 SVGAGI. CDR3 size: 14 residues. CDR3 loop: CASSSAGVRETQYF.

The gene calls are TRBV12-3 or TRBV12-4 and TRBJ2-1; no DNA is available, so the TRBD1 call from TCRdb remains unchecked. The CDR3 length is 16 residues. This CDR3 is CASSLGTGMTYNEQFF.

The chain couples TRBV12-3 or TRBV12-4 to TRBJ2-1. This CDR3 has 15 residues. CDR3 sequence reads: CASSFLQTLYNEQFF.

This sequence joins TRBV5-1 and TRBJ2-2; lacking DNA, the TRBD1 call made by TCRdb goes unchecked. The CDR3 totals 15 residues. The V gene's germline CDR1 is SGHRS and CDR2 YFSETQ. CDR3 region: CASSLHQGETGELFF.

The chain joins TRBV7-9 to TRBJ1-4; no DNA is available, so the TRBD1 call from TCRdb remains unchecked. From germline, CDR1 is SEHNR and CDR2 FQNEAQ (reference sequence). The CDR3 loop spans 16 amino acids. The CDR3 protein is CASSYRERSPNEKLFF.

The CDR3 reads CASSSRTRQRTTQYF. The chain combines TRBV27 with TRBJ2-5; the TCRdb call, TRBD2, lacks DNA for checking. The CDR3 sequence is 15 residues long. The germline CDR1 and CDR2 sequences are MNHEY and SMNVEV (reference sequence).

CDR3: CASSLALLAGVLDEQFF. The genes are TRBV5-1 and TRBJ2-1; the D gene TCRdb calls, TRBD2, cannot be checked with no DNA. CDR1 is SGHRS, CDR2 YFSETQ, per germline. The CDR3 loop spans 17 amino acids.

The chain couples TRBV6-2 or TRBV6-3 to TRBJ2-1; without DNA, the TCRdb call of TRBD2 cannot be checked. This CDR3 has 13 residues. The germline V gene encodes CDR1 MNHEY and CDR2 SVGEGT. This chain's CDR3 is CASTSLADNEQFF.

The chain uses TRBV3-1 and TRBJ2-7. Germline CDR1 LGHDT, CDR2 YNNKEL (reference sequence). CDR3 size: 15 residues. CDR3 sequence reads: CASSQIREANYEQYF.

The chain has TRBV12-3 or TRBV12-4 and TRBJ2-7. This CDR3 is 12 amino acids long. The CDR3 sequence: CASNLRETEQYF.

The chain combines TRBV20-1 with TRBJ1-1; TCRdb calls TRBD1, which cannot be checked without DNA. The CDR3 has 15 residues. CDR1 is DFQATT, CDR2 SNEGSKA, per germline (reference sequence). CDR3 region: CSARVVRQWNTEAFF.

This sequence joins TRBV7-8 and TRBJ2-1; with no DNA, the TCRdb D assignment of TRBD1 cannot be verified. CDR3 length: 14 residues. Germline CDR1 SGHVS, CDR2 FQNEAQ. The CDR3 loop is CASSLGVYQGEQFF.

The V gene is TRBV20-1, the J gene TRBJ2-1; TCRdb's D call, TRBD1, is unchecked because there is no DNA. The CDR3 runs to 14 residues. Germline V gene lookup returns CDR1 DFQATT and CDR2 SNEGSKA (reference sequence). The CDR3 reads CSATVGAIGNEQFF.

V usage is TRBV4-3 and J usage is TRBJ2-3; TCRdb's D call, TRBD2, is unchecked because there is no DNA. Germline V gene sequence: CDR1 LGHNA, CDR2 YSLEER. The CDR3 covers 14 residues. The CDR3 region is CASSYKGDVDTQYF.

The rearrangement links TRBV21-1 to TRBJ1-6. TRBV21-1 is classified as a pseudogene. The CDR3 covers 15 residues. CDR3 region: CASTIRGYYNSPLHF.